The T cell receptor (beta chain) under discussion was sequenced for a study of monozygotic twins with inflammatory bowel disease. About this clonotype: The antigen is undetermined.

Template-switch reactions added UMIs with a 6-nucleotide sample barcode. TCRdb reprocessed the 5' RACE reads and keeps a single row for each CDR3 protein, giving no DNA. This repertoire includes some 130,000 distinct CDR3 sequences. Study-wide findings and caveats: A single strong clonotype or signal linked to IBD was not supported.

Germline CDR1 and CDR2: SGHTA and FQGTGA. The CDR3 is made up of 15 amino acids. Sequenced material: blood. The genes are TRBV7-3 and TRBJ2-3; TCRdb reports TRBD1, a call that lacks DNA to check it against. The sequence derives from a human donor with ulcerative colitis or Crohn's disease, or a healthy co-twin of an affected twin (not recorded which). The CDR3 here is CASSSPGQGRDTQYF.